This T cell receptor (beta chain) was sequenced in a study of OX40 agonist ivuxolimab in advanced cancers. Study conclusions and caveats: On average, a greater number of expanded clones characterised CD8+ T cells relative to CD4+.

TCRdb's table, derived via immunoSEQ multiplex PCR, lists solely in-frame clones and lacks some. The sample contains some 84,000 clones, nearly 90% of which appear only once. Germline-derived CDR1 and CDR2 are MNHEY and SMNVEV (reference sequence). This CDR3 is built from 13 residues. V lost 5 bases, J lost 10 bases, and 15 bases lay in between. Collection of blood occurred at baseline, at cycle 4 day 1, and at cycle 7 day 1. Remarks on this clone: What it binds is not known.

The chain joins TRBV27 to TRBJ1-5, with D maybe TRBD1 (5 bases). The specimen comprised CD4+ or CD8+ T cells sorted from blood, sampled in a trial of the OX40 agonist ivuxolimab. The sequence was collected from an adult with an advanced solid tumor such as melanoma, head and neck, liver or kidney cancer. Here the CDR3 reads CASSLRDSSPQHF. The CDR3 DNA sequence: TGTGCCAGCAGTCTCCGCGACAGTTCTCCCCAGCATTTT.